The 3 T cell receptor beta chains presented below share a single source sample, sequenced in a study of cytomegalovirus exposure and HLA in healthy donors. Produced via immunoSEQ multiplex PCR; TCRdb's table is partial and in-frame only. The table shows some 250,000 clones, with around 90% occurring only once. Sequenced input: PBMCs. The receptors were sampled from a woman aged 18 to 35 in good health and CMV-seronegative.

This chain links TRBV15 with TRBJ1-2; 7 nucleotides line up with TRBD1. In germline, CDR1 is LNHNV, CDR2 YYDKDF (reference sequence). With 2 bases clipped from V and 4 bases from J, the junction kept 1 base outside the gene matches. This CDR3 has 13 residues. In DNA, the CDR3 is TGTGCCACCAGCAGACCAGGGGGCTATGGCTACACCTTC. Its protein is CATSRPGGYGYTF.

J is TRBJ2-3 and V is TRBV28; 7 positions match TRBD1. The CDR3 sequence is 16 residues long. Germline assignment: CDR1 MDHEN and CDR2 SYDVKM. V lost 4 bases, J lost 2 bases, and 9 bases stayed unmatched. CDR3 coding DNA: TGTGCCAGCAGTTCAAGGGACAGACGGACCACAGATACGCAGTATTTT. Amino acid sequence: CASSSRDRRTTDTQYF.

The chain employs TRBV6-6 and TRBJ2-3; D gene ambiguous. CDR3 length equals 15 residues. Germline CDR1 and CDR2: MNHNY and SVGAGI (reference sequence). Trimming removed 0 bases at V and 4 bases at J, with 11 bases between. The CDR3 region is CASSYSGMPSDTQYF. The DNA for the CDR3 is TGTGCCAGCAGTTACTCGGGCATGCCGTCAGATACGCAGTATTTT.